The 20 T cell receptor beta chains reported below all come from one sample, sequenced in a study of OX40 agonist ivuxolimab in advanced cancers. Libraries came from the immunoSEQ multiplex PCR assay. TCRdb took this table from immuneACCESS and kept in-frame rearrangements with V and J called. Such tables lack part of the clones; where checked against another copy, unresolved V genes explain under half of the gap, and the rest is unexplained. Recorded for this sample are more than 70,000 clones; 84% of them occurred a single time. The ten largest clones represent about 0.44% of the sample. The specimen comprised CD4+ or CD8+ T cells sorted from blood, sampled in a trial of the OX40 agonist ivuxolimab. The receptors originated from an adult with an advanced solid tumor such as melanoma, head and neck, liver or kidney cancer.

Comments on this clone: Germline is not matched at one junction end, which may reflect a read error. The identical CDR3 is also encoded by other nucleotide sequences in the sample. This sequence joins TRBV11-2 and TRBJ1-1; D might be TRBD1 (5 bases). Germline CDR1 reads SGHAT; CDR2 reads FQNNGV. The CDR3 sequence is 14 residues long. The CDR3 spells CASSFNRQNTEAFF. The CDR3, as DNA: TGTGCCAGCAGCTTTAATCGACAGAACACCGAAGCTTTCTTT.

This chain links TRBV25-1 with TRBJ2-2; TRBD2 matches at 7 bases. Germline CDR1 is MGHDK and CDR2 is SYGVNS. This CDR3 comprises 15 residues. J was trimmed by 1 base and V by 5 bases; bases with no gene match: 4. The CDR3 loop reads CASSFSGGNTGELFF. DNA of the CDR3: TGTGCCAGCAGTTTCTCGGGGGGGAACACCGGGGAGCTGTTTTTT.

The chain joins TRBV2 to TRBJ1-6, with a possible D match to TRBD1 (6 bases). Deletions cut 6 bases from V and 5 bases from J, with 14 bases between. In germline, CDR1 is SNHLY, CDR2 FYNNEI. CDR3 length: 15 residues. The CDR3 DNA follows: TGTGCCAGCAGAATCAGGGGAGGTGATAATTCACCCCTCCACTTT. As protein: CASRIRGGDNSPLHF. Combining the CDR3 with reference TRBV2 and TRBJ1-6 gives the whole variable domain EPEVTQTPSHQVTQMGQEVILRCVPISNHLYFYWYRQILGQKVEFLVSFYNNEISEKSEIFDDQFSVERPDGSNFTLKIRSTKLEDSAMYFCASRIRGGDNSPLHFGNGTRLTVT.

This clone was counted only a few times. The chain carries TRBV6-6 and TRBJ1-1; D ambiguous. V lost 2 bases to trimming and J lost 1 base, with 5 bases between them. Germline CDR1 is MNHNY and CDR2 is SVGAGI (reference sequence). The CDR3 is made up of 13 amino acids. In DNA form, the CDR3 reads TGTGCCAGCAGTTACGGCGGGAACACTGAAGCTTTCTTT. Its translation is CASSYGGNTEAFF.

The chain links TRBV11-2 to TRBJ2-7, with a weak D call TRBD1 (6 bases). Trimming pared 4 bases from V and 2 bases from J, leaving 15 bases between. CDR1 and CDR2 from the germline V gene are SGHAT and FQNNGV. The CDR3 is made up of 15 amino acids. CDR3: CASSYRQGPTYEQYV. The CDR3 DNA reads as TGTGCCAGCAGCTACCGGCAGGGGCCGACCTACGAGCAGTACGTC.

DNA of the CDR3: TGTGCCAGCAGTGAATTCTTACAGGGGGAAGCTTTCTTT. Its protein is CASSEFLQGEAFF. The gene calls are TRBV6-1 and TRBJ1-1; 7 nucleotides align to TRBD1. The CDR3 loop spans 13 amino acids. Germline V gives CDR1 MNHNS, CDR2 SASEGT. The V segment lost 2 bases and the J segment 8 bases; nucleotides outside the gene matches: 5.

V and J are TRBV2 and TRBJ2-2, with 10 bases matching TRBD2. With V trimmed by 5 bases and J by 6 bases, 6 bases remained unmatched. CDR3 length: 15 residues. Germline lookup yields CDR1 SNHLY and CDR2 FYNNEI. CDR3 sequence (DNA): TGTGCCAGCAGTTTAAGCGGGAGGGCCCCCGGGGAGCTGTTTTTT. Translated: CASSLSGRAPGELFF.

A single count supports this clone. This chain connects TRBV4-1 to TRBJ2-5; a weak D match, TRBD2 (6 bases). Germline V gene sequence: CDR1 MGHRA, CDR2 YSYEKL. The V gene lost 6 bases and the J gene lost 3 bases, with 17 bases spanning the gap. The CDR3 runs to 15 residues. This chain's CDR3 is CASRPLGGTEETQYF. CDR3 bases: TGCGCCAGCAGACCGCTTGGGGGGACCGAAGAGACCCAGTACTTC.

The J gene is TRBJ2-2, the V gene TRBV28; D unresolved. Between the trimmed V and J ends, which lost 3 bases and 3 bases, there was a span of 5 bases. Germline V lookup: CDR1 MDHEN, CDR2 SYDVKM. There are 13 residues in the CDR3. For the CDR3, the DNA is TGTGCCAGCAGTTTTTGGGACACCGGGGAGCTGTTTTTT. It yields the protein CASSFWDTGELFF.

The rearrangement links TRBV7-9 to TRBJ2-3; 7 positions match TRBD1. This CDR3 has 15 residues. V shed 5 bases and J 2 bases; nucleotides not matched to a gene: 7. Germline V gene sequence: CDR1 SEHNR, CDR2 FQNEAQ (reference sequence). The CDR3 DNA reads TGTGCCAGCAGCAAAGGGACAGTAAACACAGATACGCAGTATTTT. This sequence encodes CASSKGTVNTDTQYF.

CDR3 nucleotide sequence: TGTGCCTGGAGTCGTGGAGGAGGGGGCACAGATACGCAGTATTTT. Amino acids: CAWSRGGGGTDTQYF. The chain uses TRBV30 and TRBJ2-3; weak D call: TRBD2 (6 bases). Germline V gives CDR1 GTSNPN, CDR2 SVGIG (reference sequence). The V gene lost 2 bases and the J gene lost 1 base, with 13 bases spanning the gap. CDR3 size: 15 residues.

V gene TRBV18 combines with J gene TRBJ1-2; D gene uncertain. The germline V and J ends were trimmed by 3 bases and 8 bases, with 10 bases remaining between them. This CDR3 has 12 residues. CDR1 is KGHSH and CDR2 is LQKENI in the germline V gene. Written as DNA, the CDR3 is TGTGCCAGCTCACCTGACCGTTTAGGCTACACCTTC. It codes for CASSPDRLGYTF.

The chain is built from TRBV7-8 and TRBJ2-2, with D perhaps matching TRBD1 (6 bases). The CDR3 runs 17 residues. Germline V gives CDR1 SGHVS, CDR2 FQNEAQ. Trimming pared 3 bases from V and 1 base from J, leaving 15 bases between. The CDR3 loop is CASSFLGGGWNTGELFF. The CDR3 region has the DNA TGTGCCAGCAGCTTTCTTGGGGGCGGATGGAACACCGGGGAGCTGTTTTTT.

In this sample, this clone turned up once. The chain couples TRBV5-6 to TRBJ1-1; 7 bases map to TRBD1. Germline V gene lookup returns CDR1 SGHDT and CDR2 YYEEEE. The CDR3 consists of 14 residues. J was trimmed by 1 base and V by 0 bases; bases with no gene match: 0. Here the CDR3 DNA reads TGTGCCAGCAGCTTGGGGGACAGGAACACTGAAGCTTTCTTT. It specifies CASSLGDRNTEAFF. The full variable domain, with the rest looked up from reference TRBV5-6 and TRBJ1-1, is DAGVTQSPTHLIKTRGQQVTLRCSPKSGHDTVSWYQQALGQGPQFIFQYYEEEERQRGNFPDRFSGHQFPNYSSELNVNALLLGDSALYLCASSLGDRNTEAFFGQGTRLTVV.

The chain uses TRBV4-1 and TRBJ2-1, with D perhaps matching TRBD2 (6 bases). The germline gives CDR1 MGHRA, CDR2 YSYEKL. Trimming left V 3 bases short and J 0 bases short, with 12 bases between. The CDR3 length is 16 residues. CDR3 sequence (DNA): TGCGCCAGCAGCCACCAGGGACTCAGCTCCTACAATGAGCAGTTCTTC. The encoded protein is CASSHQGLSSYNEQFF.

This chain joins TRBV20-1 and TRBJ2-5; D not resolved. Trimming removed 3 bases at V and 1 base at J, with 3 bases between. CDR3 length equals 11 residues. Germline loops: CDR1 DFQATT, CDR2 SNEGSKA (reference sequence). The CDR3 bases are TGCAGTGCTAGCGTCCAAGAGACCCAGTACTTC. The encoded protein is CSASVQETQYF.

For the CDR3, the DNA is TGCGCCAGCAGCTTCGACGGGAGGACATACGAGCAGTACTTC. This gives the protein CASSFDGRTYEQYF. The rearrangement links TRBV5-1 to TRBJ2-7; 7 bases are shared with TRBD2. The CDR3 has 14 amino acids. The V gene end was trimmed by 2 bases and the J gene end by 4 bases; junction bases not matched to a gene: 6. Germline V gene sequence: CDR1 SGHRS, CDR2 YFSETQ.

The genes are TRBV9 and TRBJ2-7; no clear D gene. The CDR3 has 14 amino acids. Germline V CDR1 and CDR2: SGDLS, YYNGEE. Trimming removed 0 bases from V and 7 bases from J, with 14 bases in between. The CDR3 region is CASSVGNTVGEQYF. Here the CDR3 DNA reads TGTGCCAGCAGCGTAGGTAACACCGTGGGTGAGCAGTACTTC.

Written as DNA, the CDR3 is TGTGCCAGCAGTCCCAGGGACACGGGGACCCAGTACTTC. Protein sequence: CASSPRDTGTQYF. J is TRBJ2-5 and V is TRBV27, with D possibly being TRBD1 (6 bases). The CDR3 totals 13 residues. The germline V gene encodes CDR1 MNHEY and CDR2 SMNVEV (reference sequence). Trimming cost V 5 bases and J 7 bases, with 14 bases left between them.

This chain connects TRBV29-1 to TRBJ1-2; perhaps TRBD1 as D (5 bases). Per germline, CDR1 SQVTM and CDR2 ANQGSEA. Trimming removed 1 base at V and 6 bases at J, with 15 bases between. There are 14 residues in the CDR3. DNA of the CDR3: TGCAGCGTTGAAGTGGTGGCAGGGAGAGATGGCTACACCTTC. It is translated as CSVEVVAGRDGYTF.